The next 13 T cell receptor beta chains were all read from a single sample in a study of T cell repertoires in cytomegalovirus infection. In TCRdb, the reads were re-called with MiXCR into one record per CDR3 protein. Of a few hundred thousand distinct CDR3 sequences listed, 15% to 20% are singletons. The sample consisted of CD8+ T cells from PBMCs. These receptors were taken from a human donor in good health (CMV status not recorded). Some clones in this sample may be carry-over from other donors' samples.

This clonotype was observed a few times. The V call is TRBV6-2 or TRBV6-3, the J call TRBJ2-7, with D hard to call. Per the germline V gene, CDR1 is MNHEY and CDR2 is SVGEGT. Trimming cost V 1 base and J 6 bases, with 13 bases left between them. The CDR3 is 14 amino acids. The chain's CDR3 is CASSYLVFNVEQYF. The CDR3 DNA follows: TGTGCCAGCAGTTACTTGGTCTTCAACGTCGAGCAGTACTTC.

This clonotype was seen repeatedly, ten times or more. The chain employs TRBV7-9 and TRBJ2-3; D might be TRBD2 (6 bases). The CDR3 extends over 16 amino acids. Germline V CDR1 and CDR2: SEHNR, FQNEAQ (reference sequence). Trimming removed 6 bases from V and 0 bases from J, with 16 bases in between. The CDR3 DNA sequence: TGTGCCAGCAGTCCTCCCCGGGGGACTAGCACAGATACGCAGTATTTT. Its protein is CASSPPRGTSTDTQYF. Full variable domain (missing parts from reference TRBV7-9 and TRBJ2-3): DTGVSQNPRHKITKRGQNVTFRCDPISEHNRLYWYRQTLGQGPEFLTYFQNEAQLEKSRLLSDRFSAERPKGSFSTLEIQRTEQGDSAMYLCASSPPRGTSTDTQYFGPGTRLTVL.

The V call is TRBV11-2, the J call TRBJ2-5; a weak D match, TRBD2 (6 bases). CDR1 and CDR2 (germline): SGHAT, FQNNGV. Trimming left V 4 bases short and J 2 bases short, with 14 bases between. The CDR3 runs to 15 residues. In DNA form, the CDR3 reads TGTGCCAGCAGCTACGTTGGGACTTTTCAAGAGACCCAGTACTTC. It translates to CASSYVGTFQETQYF.

This clonotype was seen many times. The genes are TRBV7-9 and TRBJ1-1, with D perhaps TRBD1 (6 bases). CDR1 and CDR2 (germline): SEHNR, FQNEAQ (reference sequence). CDR3 length: 13 amino acids. Deletions cut 7 bases from V and 1 base from J, with 10 bases between. The CDR3: CASNQGSNTEAFF. In DNA, the CDR3 is TGTGCCAGCAATCAGGGGTCGAACACTGAAGCTTTCTTT.

This clonotype was observed a handful of times. The chain couples TRBV3-1 to TRBJ2-7, with 7 bases identical to TRBD1. CDR3 size: 14 residues. Germline trimming cut 0 bases from V and 2 bases from J; bases unmatched to any gene: 1. CDR1 and CDR2 (germline): LGHDT, YNNKEL (reference sequence). In DNA form, the CDR3 reads TGTGCCAGCAGCCAAGACAGGGGGACCTACGAGCAGTACTTC. It translates to CASSQDRGTYEQYF.

In its sample, this clonotype was seen a few times. This chain joins TRBV29-1 and TRBJ2-3; 9 bases are a match to TRBD1. This CDR3 has 15 residues. The germline V gene has CDR1 SQVTM and CDR2 ANQGSEA. The V gene end was trimmed by 6 bases and the J gene end by 0 bases; junction bases not matched to a gene: 7. The CDR3, as DNA: TGCAGCGTGGCCGGGACAGGGACTAGCACAGATACGCAGTATTTT. Protein: CSVAGTGTSTDTQYF.

The chain carries TRBV5-1 and TRBJ2-3; the match to TRBD1 covers 10 bases. There are 16 residues in the CDR3. V shed 4 bases, J shed 2 bases, and the junction held 7 bases outside the gene matches. Germline V gives CDR1 SGHRS, CDR2 YFSETQ. The CDR3 nucleotides read TGCGCCAGCAGCACGCGACAGGGGGCAGACACAGATACGCAGTATTTT. This gives the protein CASSTRQGADTDTQYF.

The genes are TRBV20-1 and TRBJ1-2; TRBD1 agrees at 10 bases. The CDR3 loop spans 16 amino acids. V shed 2 bases and J 7 bases; nucleotides not matched to a gene: 13. Germline V lookup: CDR1 DFQATT, CDR2 SNEGSKA (reference sequence). The DNA of the CDR3 is TGCAGTGCTAGAATGGGACAGGGGATCGTTAAGGCTGGCTACACCTTC. This codes for CSARMGQGIVKAGYTF.

This clonotype has more than one count but fewer than ten. The V gene is TRBV29-1, the J gene TRBJ2-5; possibly TRBD1 or TRBD2 for D (6 bases each). Germline lookup yields CDR1 SQVTM and CDR2 ANQGSEA. V gave up 6 bases and J gave up 3 bases, with 17 bases separating them. The CDR3 totals 14 residues. The CDR3 coding sequence is TGCAGCGTATCGGGTTGGGGGGCGGAAGAGACCCAGTACTTC. Translating gives CSVSGWGAEETQYF.

The chain couples TRBV7-3 to TRBJ2-7; TRBD2 aligns across 14 bases. The CDR3 covers 17 residues. V lost 7 bases, J lost 2 bases, and 10 bases stayed unmatched. Germline V gene sequence: CDR1 SGHTA, CDR2 FQGTGA. The CDR3 reads CASKIGTSGGSTYEQYF. The CDR3 DNA reads TGTGCCAGCAAGATCGGGACTAGCGGGGGCTCGACCTACGAGCAGTACTTC.

The J gene is TRBJ1-5, the V gene TRBV28, with D maybe TRBD1 (5 bases). The length of the CDR3 is 18 residues. Germline V gene sequence: CDR1 MDHEN, CDR2 SYDVKM. V dropped 1 base and J dropped 0 bases, with 16 bases sitting between them. The CDR3 here is CASSLSLGDRYSNQPQHF. In DNA, the CDR3 is TGTGCCAGCAGTTTATCCCTCGGGGACCGCTATAGCAATCAGCCCCAGCATTTT.

Worth noting for this clonotype: A much larger clonotype is one base distant, so this may be a read error. The chain combines TRBV7-9 with TRBJ1-5; 7 nucleotides agree with TRBD1. The CDR3 consists of 15 residues. From germline, CDR1 is SEHNR and CDR2 FQNEAQ (reference sequence). The CDR3 region is CASSQGQISKQPQHF. The CDR3 coding sequence is TGTGCCAGCAGCCAGGGACAGATTAGCAAACAGCCCCAGCATTTT.

This clonotype was found many times. The V call is TRBV7-9, the J call TRBJ1-2, with 7 nucleotides matching TRBD1. CDR1 is SEHNR, CDR2 FQNEAQ, per germline (reference sequence). V dropped 1 base and J dropped 12; count of bases not matched to a gene: 11. There are 14 residues in the CDR3. The CDR3, as DNA: TGTGCCAGCAGCTTAGTTTCAGCGAGGGGGCCCCACACCTTC. It yields the protein CASSLVSARGPHTF.